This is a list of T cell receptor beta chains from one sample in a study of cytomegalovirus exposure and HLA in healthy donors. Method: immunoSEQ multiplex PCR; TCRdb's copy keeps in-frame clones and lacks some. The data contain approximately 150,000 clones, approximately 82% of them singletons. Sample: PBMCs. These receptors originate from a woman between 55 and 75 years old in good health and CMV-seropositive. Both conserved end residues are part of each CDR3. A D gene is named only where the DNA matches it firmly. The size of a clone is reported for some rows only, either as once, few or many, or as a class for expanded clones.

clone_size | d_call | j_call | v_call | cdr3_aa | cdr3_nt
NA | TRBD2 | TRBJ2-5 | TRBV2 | CASSEGLALLSETQYF | TGTGCCAGCAGTGAGGGACTAGCCCTTTTGTCGGAGACCCAGTACTTC
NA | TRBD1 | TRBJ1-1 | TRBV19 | CASSIRGQMNTEAFF | TGTGCCAGTAGTATACGGGGACAGATGAACACTGAAGCTTTCTTT
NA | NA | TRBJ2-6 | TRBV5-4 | CASSGGGLSGANVLTF | TGTGCCAGCAGCGGGGGGGGCCTCTCTGGGGCCAACGTCCTGACTTTC
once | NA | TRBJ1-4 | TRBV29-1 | CSGRHPTNEKLFF | TGCAGCGGACGACATCCAACTAATGAAAAACTGTTTTTT
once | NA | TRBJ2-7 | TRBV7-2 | CASSLDPGGEQYF | TGTGCCAGCAGCTTAGATCCAGGAGGCGAGCAGTACTTC
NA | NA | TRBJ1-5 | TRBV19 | CASRTPGMPQHF | TGTGCCAGTAGGACTCCAGGGATGCCCCAGCATTTT
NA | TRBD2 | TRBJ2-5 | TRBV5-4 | CASSIGVAGRGETQYF | TGTGCCAGCAGCATTGGGGTAGCGGGACGGGGAGAGACCCAGTACTTC
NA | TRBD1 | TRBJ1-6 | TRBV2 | CASSPDRGNYNSPLHF | TGTGCCAGCAGCCCAGACAGGGGAAATTATAATTCACCCCTCCACTTT
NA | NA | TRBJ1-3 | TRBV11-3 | CASSTTGPRNTIYF | TGTGCCAGCAGTACAACAGGGCCCCGAAACACCATATATTTT
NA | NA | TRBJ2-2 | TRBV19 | CASSPRDSRGLNTGELFF | TGTGCCAGTAGTCCCCGGGACTCTAGAGGGCTAAACACCGGGGAGCTGTTTTTT
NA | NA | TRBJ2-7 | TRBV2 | CASSDFGTTLEQYF | TGTGCCAGCAGTGATTTCGGGACAACCCTGGAGCAGTACTTC
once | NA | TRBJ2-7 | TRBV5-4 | CASSFGLTYEQYF | TGTGCCAGCAGCTTTGGACTAACCTACGAGCAGTACTTC